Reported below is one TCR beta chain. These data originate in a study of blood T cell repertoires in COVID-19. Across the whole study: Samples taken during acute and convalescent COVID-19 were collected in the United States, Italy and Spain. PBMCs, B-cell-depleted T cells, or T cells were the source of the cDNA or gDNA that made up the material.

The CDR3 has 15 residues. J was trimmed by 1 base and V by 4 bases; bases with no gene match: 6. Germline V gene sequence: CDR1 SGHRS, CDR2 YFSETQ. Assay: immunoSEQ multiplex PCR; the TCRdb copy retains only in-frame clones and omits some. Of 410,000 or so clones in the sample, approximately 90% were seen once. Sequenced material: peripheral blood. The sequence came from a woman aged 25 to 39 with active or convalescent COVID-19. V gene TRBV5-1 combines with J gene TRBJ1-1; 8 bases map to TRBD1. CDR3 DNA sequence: TGCGCCAGCAGCGTGATGACAGGGGCGAACACTGAAGCTTTCTTT. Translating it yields CASSVMTGANTEAFF.